A selection of T cell receptor beta chains follows, all from one sample in a study of radiation and T cells in renal cell carcinoma. Here immunoSEQ multiplex PCR was the method, and the copy in TCRdb shows in-frame clones only, minus some. The sample contains 75,000 to 90,000 clones, roughly nine tenths of which appear only once. The material was blood, obtained from a patient whose treatment included radiotherapy and nephrectomy. Receptors originate from a woman in her seventies with renal cell carcinoma. Each CDR3 is given with its conserved first and last residue. A D gene is named only where the DNA matches it firmly. Clone sizes are given selectively: once, few, many, or a class where the clone is expanded.

TRBV7-9,15,TRBD1,TRBJ2-3,.,TGTGCCAGCAGCCCCCCAGGGGGCGTGGCAGATACGCAGTATTTT,CASSPPGGVADTQYF
TRBV13,16,.,TRBJ1-1,once,TGTGCCAGCAGCTTACAACCCGGGACGCCGAACACTGAAGCTTTCTTT,CASSLQPGTPNTEAFF
TRBV19,13,.,TRBJ1-1,.,TGTGCCAGTAGGCGAGGGGGGGACACTGAAGCTTTCTTT,CASRRGGDTEAFF
TRBV7-9,16,.,TRBJ2-1,.,TGTGCCAGCAGCCCGAAGACAGGCCCCCTTGCGAATGAGCAGTTCTTC,CASSPKTGPLANEQFF
TRBV4-3,17,.,TRBJ1-5,.,TGCGCCAGCAGCCAAGATGAGGGGGGCCGGGGCAATCAGCCCCAGCATTTT,CASSQDEGGRGNQPQHF
TRBV5-1,18,TRBD1,TRBJ2-2,.,TGCGCCAGCAGCTTGGAAGCCGGGACAGGGGGAAAAGGCGGGGAGCTGTTTTTT,CASSLEAGTGGKGGELFF
TRBV7-6,17,.,TRBJ2-5,once,TGTGCCAGCAGCTTAGGGCGTCTAGCTACGTACCAAGAGACCCAGTACTTC,CASSLGRLATYQETQYF
TRBV6-5,13,.,TRBJ1-2,.,TGTGCCAGCAGTTACGCAGCGAACTATGGCTACACCTTC,CASSYAANYGYTF
TRBV19,13,.,TRBJ2-7,.,TGTGCCAGTAGTCCCACTAGGAGAGACCGGAAAACCTTC,CASSPTRRDRKTF
TRBV2,12,.,TRBJ2-7,once,TGTGCCAGCAGTGATAAAGTTTACGAGCAGTACTTC,CASSDKVYEQYF
TRBV19,15,.,TRBJ2-2,.,TGTGCCAGTAGTTCGACATATAAGAACACCGGGGAGCTGTTTTTT,CASSSTYKNTGELFF
TRBV6-5,14,.,TRBJ1-6,.,TGTGCCAGCAGTGGAGGGCAGCCTAATTCACCCCTCCACTTT,CASSGGQPNSPLHF
TRBV30,15,.,TRBJ2-4,.,TGTGCCTGGAGTCCGGGGGGGACAGCAAAAAACATTCAGTACTTC,CAWSPGGTAKNIQYF
TRBV5-1,14,.,TRBJ1-1,.,TGCGCCAGCAGCTTGGGGGTAGTGGAGGCTGAAGCTTTCTTT,CASSLGVVEAEAFF
TRBV5-1,14,.,TRBJ1-4,.,TGCGCCAGCAGCTTGTACGGGGCTAATGAAAAACTGTTTTTT,CASSLYGANEKLFF
TRBV6-5,13,TRBD1,TRBJ1-2,.,TGTGCCAGCAACCTAAGACAGGGCTCTGGCTACACCTTC,CASNLRQGSGYTF